This T cell receptor beta chain comes out of a study of T-cell memory formation after mild COVID-19. Study information: TCR clusters showed largely donor specificity.

A word on this clonotype: Its antigen is unknown.

Study-level results: Several responding clones turned up in pre-infection memory, indicating that cross-reactive memory may have taken part. Contracting clones from day 15 to 85 showed balanced CD4/CD8; later expanders favored CD4+.

MiXCR was run by TCRdb on the 5' RACE reads, yielding one entry per CDR3 protein. In the table there are about 410,000 distinct CDR3 sequences, about a sixth of which are singletons. This CDR3 comprises 13 residues. V was trimmed by 0 bases and J by 5 bases, leaving 7 bases between them. CDR1 and CDR2 from the germline V gene are LGHNA and YSLEER. The receptor comes from a man between 18 and 35 years old who had mild COVID-19 (a few samples of this study predate the infection). Cell type and time point are not known. The sequenced sample consisted of PBMCs or a T cell subset sorted from them (not recorded which). V and J are TRBV4-3 and TRBJ1-1; D ambiguous. This chain's CDR3 is CASSQEGVTEAFF. The CDR3 bases are TGCGCCAGCAGCCAAGAGGGAGTTACTGAAGCTTTCTTT.